A selection of T cell receptor beta chains follows, all from one sample in a study of blood T cell repertoires in COVID-19. The data were produced by immunoSEQ multiplex PCR, yet TCRdb's version contains in-frame clones alone and is incomplete. Of more than 250,000 clones listed, about four fifths are singletons. The sequenced sample consisted of peripheral blood. The receptors were gathered from a woman between 50 and 59 years old with acute or convalescent COVID-19. The CDR3 runs from the conserved cysteine through the conserved F or W. The order of the fields is V gene, J gene, clone size, D gene, CDR3 protein, CDR3 DNA. The D gene is left open where the match is weak. Where a row states a size, it is once, few, many or the class of an expanded clone; other rows omit it.

TRBV7-2	TRBJ2-7	-	-	CASSLRGGPSYEQYF	TGTGCCAGCAGCTTACGAGGCGGTCCCTCCTACGAGCAGTACTTC
TRBV18	TRBJ1-1	-	-	CASSPRRGRSTEAFF	TGTGCCAGCTCACCACGGCGGGGGCGCAGCACTGAAGCTTTCTTT
TRBV30	TRBJ2-4	-	-	CAWSGLAKNIQYF	TGTGCCTGGAGCGGACTAGCCAAAAACATTCAGTACTTC
TRBV9	TRBJ2-1	-	TRBD2	CASSVSGRDNEQFF	TGTGCCAGCAGCGTTAGCGGGAGGGACAATGAGCAGTTCTTC
TRBV4-2	TRBJ2-1	-	TRBD1	CASSQKGGPLNEQFF	TGTGCCAGCAGCCAAAAAGGGGGCCCCCTCAATGAGCAGTTCTTC
TRBV6-5	TRBJ1-1	-	-	CATLPRWEAFF	TGTGCCACGTTACCCCGGTGGGAAGCTTTCTTT
TRBV15	TRBJ1-2	-	-	CATSRHTDYGYTF	TGTGCCACCAGCAGACATACGGACTATGGCTACACCTTC
TRBV10-2	TRBJ1-1	-	-	CASSDRRTLNTEAFF	TGCGCCAGCAGTGACAGGCGGACACTGAACACTGAAGCTTTCTTT
TRBV7-9	TRBJ2-1	-	TRBD2	CASSSFMASGFNEQFF	TGTGCCAGCAGCTCTTTTATGGCTAGCGGATTCAATGAGCAGTTCTTC
TRBV28	TRBJ1-5	-	-	CASRPSGHLNQPQHF	TGTGCCAGCAGACCTTCGGGACACCTCAATCAGCCCCAGCATTTT
TRBV25-1	TRBJ2-2	-	TRBD2	CASSEPGTSTTGELFF	TGTGCCAGCAGTGAACCCGGGACTAGCACGACCGGGGAGCTGTTTTTT
TRBV21-1	TRBJ1-2	-	-	CASSKGSGRYYGYTF	TGTGCCAGCAGCAAAGGTTCAGGCAGATACTATGGCTACACCTTC
TRBV5-1	TRBJ1-2	-	-	CASSLGGRFNGYTF	TGCGCCAGCAGCTTGGGTGGCAGATTCAATGGCTACACCTTC
TRBV30	TRBJ1-1	-	-	CAWSPRNEAFF	TGTGCCTGGAGCCCCAGAAATGAAGCTTTCTTT
TRBV19	TRBJ2-2	-	TRBD1	CASSASQGAGTGELFF	TGTGCCAGTAGTGCATCACAGGGGGCAGGAACCGGGGAGCTGTTTTTT
TRBV4-1	TRBJ1-2	-	-	CASSQDGQYGYTF	TGCGCCAGCAGCCAAGATGGCCAGTACGGCTACACCTTC
TRBV3-1/TRBV3-2	TRBJ1-5	-	-	CASSQGGTGPQPQHF	TGTGCCAGCAGCCAAGGCGGGACGGGGCCTCAGCCCCAGCATTTT
TRBV11-1	TRBJ2-1	-	-	CASSFTSSYNEQFF	TGTGCCAGCAGCTTCACATCCTCCTACAATGAGCAGTTCTTC
TRBV3-1/TRBV3-2	TRBJ1-2	-	TRBD1	CASSPTGQAYGYTF	TGTGCCAGCAGCCCGACAGGGCAAGCTTATGGCTACACCTTC
TRBV7-2	TRBJ2-6	once	-	CASSSYRGLRGVSNVLTF	TGTGCCAGCAGCTCATACAGGGGCCTTAGGGGGGTTTCCAACGTCCTGACTTTC
TRBV7-2	TRBJ1-2	-	TRBD1	CASSFGFRGRLQGYTF	TGTGCCAGCAGCTTCGGGTTCAGGGGGAGGCTCCAAGGCTACACCTTC
TRBV6-5	TRBJ1-2	-	-	CASSYGPGPADGYTF	TGTGCCAGCAGTTACGGCCCAGGGCCAGCCGATGGCTACACCTTC
TRBV10-3	TRBJ2-1	-	TRBD1	CAISERGQGNNEQFF	TGTGCCATCAGTGAGAGGGGACAGGGGAACAATGAGCAGTTCTTC
TRBV24-1	TRBJ1-1	-	-	CATRAGNTEAFF	TGTGCCACCAGAGCCGGGAACACTGAAGCTTTCTTT
TRBV27	TRBJ1-1	-	-	CASSFNRNTEAFF	TGTGCCAGCAGTTTCAACAGGAACACTGAAGCTTTCTTT
TRBV29-1	TRBJ1-1	-	TRBD1	CSVQITGDTEAFF	TGCAGCGTGCAAATAACAGGGGATACTGAAGCTTTCTTT
TRBV7-9	TRBJ2-1	-	TRBD2	CASSELAGGADEQFF	TGTGCCAGCAGCGAGCTAGCGGGAGGAGCGGATGAGCAGTTCTTC
TRBV21-1	TRBJ2-3	-	-	CASTLVQYF	TGTGCCAGCACCCTAGTGCAGTATTTT